This T cell receptor (beta chain) was observed in a study of blood T cell repertoires in COVID-19. Background on the study: COVID-19 samples, acute and convalescent, were from the United States, Italy and Spain. The cDNA or gDNA used as material had been derived from T cells, B-cell-depleted T cells, or PBMCs.

CDR1 SGHTA and CDR2 FQGNSA come from the germline V gene. The CDR3 totals 13 residues. V was shortened by 3 bases and J by 4 bases, with 9 bases between the two germline ends. Authors' data handling: Amplification with reference gene primers provided the estimates of nucleated cell counts. Profiling relied on immunoSEQ multiplex PCR, and the TCRdb table lists in-frame clones only, not all of them. Clonal size and the V and J genes are those of that table, whereas D and trimming came from the DNA. Found here are about 24,000 clones, over 60% of them singletons; the top ten hold less than 55%. V gene TRBV7-2 combines with J gene TRBJ1-2; tentative D call: TRBD1 (5 bases). The sample comprised peripheral blood. This receptor was identified in an elderly woman with acute or convalescent COVID-19. CDR3 sequence: CASSFTGGYGYTF. Here the CDR3 DNA reads TGTGCCAGCAGCTTCACGGGGGGCTATGGCTACACCTTC.